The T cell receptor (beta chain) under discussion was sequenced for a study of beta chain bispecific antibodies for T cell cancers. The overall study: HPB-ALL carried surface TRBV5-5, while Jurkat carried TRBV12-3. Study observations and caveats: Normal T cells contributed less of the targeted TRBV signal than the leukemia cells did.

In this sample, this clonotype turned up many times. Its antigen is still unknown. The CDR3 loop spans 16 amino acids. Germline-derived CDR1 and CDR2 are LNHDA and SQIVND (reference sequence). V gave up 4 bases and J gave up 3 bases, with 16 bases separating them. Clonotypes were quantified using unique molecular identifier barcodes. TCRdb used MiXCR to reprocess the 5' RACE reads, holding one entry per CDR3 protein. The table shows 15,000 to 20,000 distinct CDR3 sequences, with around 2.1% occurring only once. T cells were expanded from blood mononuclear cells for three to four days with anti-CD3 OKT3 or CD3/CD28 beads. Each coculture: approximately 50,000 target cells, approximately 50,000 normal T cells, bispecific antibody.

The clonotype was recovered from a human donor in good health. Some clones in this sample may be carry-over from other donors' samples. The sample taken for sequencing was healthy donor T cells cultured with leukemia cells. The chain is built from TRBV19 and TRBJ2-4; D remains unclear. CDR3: CASSTVHLTFKNIQYF. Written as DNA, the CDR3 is TGTGCCAGTAGTACAGTACACCTAACCTTCAAAAACATTCAGTACTTC.